This T cell receptor beta chain came from a study of T cell responses to AZD1222 COVID-19 vaccine. The germline V and J ends were trimmed by 4 bases and 3 bases, with 16 bases remaining between them. The CDR3 length is 15 residues. From germline, CDR1 is MGHRA and CDR2 YSYEKL. Second doses that came at about 4 or about 12 weeks were put together. Profiling relied on immunoSEQ multiplex PCR, and the TCRdb table lists in-frame clones only, not all of them. The sample lists about 150,000 clones, roughly 88% occurring once. Material: peripheral blood, obtained 28 days after the second AZD1222 dose. The receptor comes from an adult who received the AZD1222 COVID-19 vaccine. The rearrangement uses TRBV4-1 and TRBJ2-7; tentative D call: TRBD2 (7 bases). Here the CDR3 DNA reads TGCGCCAGCAGCCCGGCCGGGGGAGGGGGCTACGAGCAGTACTTC. It yields the protein CASSPAGGGGYEQYF.